Listed below are T cell receptor beta chains from one sample, sequenced in a study of T cells in Graves' hyperthyroidism and ophthalmopathy. TCRdb redid the calling of the multiplex PCR reads with MiXCR, one entry per CDR3 protein. The sample includes about half a million distinct CDR3 sequences, around a fifth seen only once; the top ten take around 47%. The source material was blood. The receptors stem from a woman in her seventies with Graves' ophthalmopathy. Each CDR3 is given with its conserved first and last residue.

V gene	J gene	CDR3 protein
TRBV24-1	TRBJ2-3	CATSKFSGTGIDTQYF
TRBV9	TRBJ1-3	CASSGEASSGNTIYF
TRBV2	TRBJ1-1	CASRTLRSNTEAFF
TRBV11-2	TRBJ2-1	CASSLGASEQFF
TRBV10-1	TRBJ1-2	CASSATGKSGYTF
TRBV7-2	TRBJ1-1	CASSRNRGQKGRAFF
TRBV29-1	TRBJ2-1	CSVEGGTVYNEQFF
TRBV27	TRBJ2-3	CASIGLPSTDTQYF
TRBV29-1	TRBJ1-2	CSVGRGINYGYTF
TRBV18	TRBJ2-7	CASSRPGTPYEQYF
TRBV30	TRBJ1-4	CALSYTGLNEKLFF
TRBV11-1	TRBJ2-1	CASSWGPTSGNGDEQFF
TRBV7-2	TRBJ2-1	CASSQQGTSHAEQFF
TRBV27	TRBJ1-1	CASKRGEMNTEAFF
TRBV5-1	TRBJ2-3	CASSLGLAVRTDTQYF
TRBV6-2/TRBV6-3	TRBJ2-4	CASNEGENIAKNIQYF
TRBV6-1	TRBJ2-7	CASEWTTYEQYF
TRBV7-9	TRBJ1-1	CASSLLAGGTPNTEAFF
TRBV7-2	TRBJ1-1	CASSQSRRTEAFF
TRBV15	TRBJ1-1	CATSRGQGSVNTEAFF
TRBV10-2	TRBJ1-2	CASSESVGNYGYTF